What follows are 23 T cell receptor beta chains derived from one specimen sequenced in a study of persistence of HIV-infected CD4 T cells. The immunoSEQ assay was version 4, run in survey mode. Profiling relied on immunoSEQ multiplex PCR, and the TCRdb table lists in-frame clones only, not all of them. Found here are about 28,000 clones, about four fifths of them singletons; the top ten hold roughly 4.8%. The stimulus was lysate of CMV-infected fibroblasts, approximately 9.6 ug/mL. CD40L/CD69 double-negative CD45RO-high memory CD4+ T cells were collected. No antigen is known for these receptors. The specimen comprised CD4+ T cells sorted from PBMCs after approximately 19-hour stimulation, sampled from a patient who received antiretroviral therapy. The receptors were gathered from an adult man with HIV who was CMV-seropositive.

This clone showed up just once. V is TRBV3-1 (or the pseudogene TRBV3-2) and J is TRBJ2-3; TRBD2 agrees at 8 bases. J lost 6 bases, V lost 1 base, and 9 bases had no gene match. The CDR3 extends over 16 amino acids. Germline V CDR1 and CDR2: LGHDT, YNNKEL (reference sequence). The CDR3 is CASSQVKLAGSDTQYF. The CDR3 DNA reads as TGTGCCAGCAGCCAAGTTAAGCTAGCGGGCTCGGATACGCAGTATTTT.

CDR3: CASSLVSNDEQFF. CDR3 in DNA: TGTGCCAGTAGTTTGGTATCGAACGATGAGCAGTTCTTC. The rearrangement joins TRBV19 to TRBJ2-1; D not certain. The germline CDR1 and CDR2 sequences are LNHDA and SQIVND (reference sequence). The V end was cut by 5 bases, the J end by 8 bases, with 13 bases between. The CDR3 has 13 amino acids.

The rearrangement uses TRBV6-5 and TRBJ2-7; D is possibly TRBD2 (6 bases). Between the trimmed V and J ends, which lost 2 bases and 7 bases, there was a span of 12 bases. The length of the CDR3 is 13 residues. Germline V gene lookup returns CDR1 MNHEY and CDR2 SVGAGI. This CDR3 reads CASSYRDGGEQYF. For the CDR3, the DNA is TGTGCCAGCAGTTACCGAGATGGGGGGGAGCAGTACTTC.

This clone showed up just a few times. The V call is TRBV2, the J call TRBJ2-4; D tentatively fits TRBD1 or TRBD2 (5 bases each). The germline CDR1 and CDR2 sequences are SNHLY and FYNNEI. This CDR3 region has 15 residues. V lost 4 bases and J lost 8, with 18 bases in between. DNA for the CDR3: TGTGCCAGCAGTGCATCCCGGGACCCCTGGGACATTCAGTACTTC. Its translation is CASSASRDPWDIQYF.

The chain carries TRBV15 and TRBJ2-3; TRBD1 matches at 9 bases. With 8 bases clipped from V and 9 bases from J, the junction kept 6 bases outside the gene matches. Germline-derived CDR1 and CDR2 are LNHNV and YYDKDF (reference sequence). CDR3 length: 12 amino acids. CDR3 nucleotides: TGTGCCACCGAAACAGGGGGCGCGACGCAGTATTTT. This translates into CATETGGATQYF.

This clone has just one count. This chain uses TRBV2 with TRBJ1-4, with TRBD1 matching 10 bases. V lost 8 bases and J lost 2; bases outside the gene matches: 8. Germline CDR1 and CDR2: SNHLY and FYNNEI. The CDR3 has 16 amino acids. The chain's CDR3 is CASDKLGQGTNEKLFF. DNA of the CDR3: TGTGCCAGCGACAAACTGGGACAGGGGACTAATGAAAAACTGTTTTTT.

The CDR3 here is CASSLTPSTRTDTQYF. DNA for the CDR3: TGTGCCAGCAGCCTCACTCCCAGTACACGCACAGATACGCAGTATTTT. The V and J genes are TRBV7-6 and TRBJ2-3; D remains unclear. V lost 5 bases and J 1 base, leaving 16 bases between the germline ends. Germline CDR1 is SGHVS and CDR2 is FNYEAQ. This CDR3 comprises 16 residues.

V gene TRBV2 combines with J gene TRBJ2-7; D possibly corresponds to TRBD2 (7 bases). CDR3 length equals 15 residues. Germline CDR1 and CDR2: SNHLY and FYNNEI. Trimming left V 6 bases short and J 1 base short, with 16 bases between. The CDR3 DNA reads TGTGCCAGCAGGAGTTGGGGGGGCGCTTCCTACGAGCAGTACTTC. Translating gives CASRSWGGASYEQYF.

The V and J genes are TRBV29-1 and TRBJ2-7; a weak D match, TRBD2 (6 bases). The CDR3 has 14 amino acids. Trimming shortened V by 7 bases and J by 2 bases, and 18 bases separated the two germline ends. Germline CDR1 reads SQVTM; CDR2 reads ANQGSEA. For the CDR3, the DNA is TGCAGCGCAACCTTCCGGGGGACTCCCTACGAGCAGTACTTC. This sequence encodes CSATFRGTPYEQYF.

J is TRBJ1-1 and V is TRBV5-5; D call uncertain. Germline CDR1 reads SGHKS; CDR2 reads YYEKEE (reference sequence). The V end lost 4 bases, the J end lost 2 bases, and 9 bases lay between the germline ends. The CDR3 runs 13 residues. The CDR3 sequence is CASSGTANTEAFF. CDR3 in DNA: TGTGCCAGCAGCGGAACGGCAAACACTGAAGCTTTCTTT.

CDR3 coding DNA: TGCGCCAGCAAGGAAGGGGCCGGTGAAAGCTCCTACGAGCAGTACTTC. Translation gives CASKEGAGESSYEQYF. J is TRBJ2-7 and V is TRBV5-1, with D possibly TRBD1 on 5 matching bases. The CDR3 has 16 amino acids. CDR1 SGHRS and CDR2 YFSETQ come from the germline V gene. V lost 6 bases and J lost 0, with 19 bases in between.

The rearrangement links TRBV7-8 to TRBJ2-3, with TRBD1 matching 9 bases. Germline loops: CDR1 SGHVS, CDR2 FQNEAQ. The length of the CDR3 is 16 residues. Trimming cost V 6 bases and J 3 bases; bases outside gene matches: 10. CDR3 amino acids: CASRGQGTGMTDTQYF. The CDR3 bases are TGTGCCAGCAGGGGACAAGGGACAGGGATGACAGATACGCAGTATTTT. The full variable domain, rest sourced from reference TRBV7-8 and TRBJ2-3, is GAGVSQSPRYKVAKRGQDVALRCDPISGHVSLFWYQQALGQGPEFLTYFQNEAQLDKSGLPSDRFFAERPEGSVSTLKIQRTQQEDSAVYLCASRGQGTGMTDTQYFGPGTRLTVL.

This clone was detected a few times. This rearrangement joins TRBV27 to TRBJ1-4; D is perhaps TRBD1 (5 bases). This CDR3 is 15 amino acids long. The germline CDR1 and CDR2 sequences are MNHEY and SMNVEV (reference sequence). Trimming took 2 bases from V and 5 from J, leaving 12 bases between them. CDR3 sequence reads: CASSLDGRENEKLFF. The DNA for the CDR3 is TGTGCCAGCAGTTTAGACGGCAGGGAGAATGAAAAACTGTTTTTT.

The chain employs TRBV28 and TRBJ1-6, with 10 bases lining up with TRBD1. Per germline, CDR1 MDHEN and CDR2 SYDVKM. The ends lost 6 bases at V and 8 bases at J; junction bases unmatched: 13. The CDR3 covers 17 residues. CDR3 bases: TGTGCCAGCAGACAGGGCCGGGACAGGGGTCCGGATTCACCCCTCCACTTT. As protein: CASRQGRDRGPDSPLHF.

The gene calls are TRBV5-1 and TRBJ2-3, with 9 bases fitting TRBD2. Germline CDR1 SGHRS, CDR2 YFSETQ. V lost 6 bases and J lost 4; bases outside the gene matches: 6. The CDR3 covers 14 residues. The CDR3 region has the DNA TGCGCCAGCACCAGCGGGGGGTGGGCAGATACGCAGTATTTT. It specifies CASTSGGWADTQYF. Together with reference TRBV5-1 and TRBJ2-3, the CDR3 gives the full variable domain: KAGVTQTPRYLIKTRGQQVTLSCSPISGHRSVSWYQQTPGQGLQFLFEYFSETQRNKGNFPGRFSGRQFSNSRSEMNVSTLELGDSALYLCASTSGGWADTQYFGPGTRLTVL.

CDR3 in amino acids: CASSSGGTEIKGYTF. Here the CDR3 DNA reads TGCGCCAGCAGCTCTGGTGGGACAGAGATAAAAGGCTACACCTTC. V is TRBV5-1 and J is TRBJ1-2; TRBD1 aligns across 7 bases. Trimming took 3 bases from V and 8 from J; bases not matched to a gene: 13. The germline V gene encodes CDR1 SGHRS and CDR2 YFSETQ. The CDR3 length is 15 residues. Supplemented by reference TRBV5-1 and TRBJ1-2, the full variable domain reads KAGVTQTPRYLIKTRGQQVTLSCSPISGHRSVSWYQQTPGQGLQFLFEYFSETQRNKGNFPGRFSGRQFSNSRSEMNVSTLELGDSALYLCASSSGGTEIKGYTFGSGTRLTVV.

Note on this clone: This sample includes further DNA sequences coding for the same CDR3. The chain recombines TRBV18 with TRBJ1-4; D perhaps matches TRBD1 (6 bases). V was pared by 3 bases and J by 0 bases, with 11 bases between. The germline gives CDR1 KGHSH, CDR2 LQKENI. The CDR3 is 16 residues long. In DNA form, the CDR3 reads TGTGCCAGCTCACCGACAGGACCCGCAACTAATGAAAAACTGTTTTTT. Protein: CASSPTGPATNEKLFF.

V is TRBV15 and J is TRBJ1-1, with 7 bases aligning to TRBD1. Germline CDR1 LNHNV, CDR2 YYDKDF (reference sequence). This CDR3 is built from 15 residues. Germline trimming cut 3 bases from V and 0 bases from J; bases unmatched to any gene: 4. The CDR3 loop is CATSRGQKMNTEAFF. The CDR3 DNA reads as TGTGCCACCAGCAGGGGACAGAAAATGAACACTGAAGCTTTCTTT.

The rearrangement joins TRBV18 to TRBJ2-2; D unresolved. CDR3 size: 12 residues. The V end was cut by 9 bases, the J end by 2 bases, with 7 bases between. Germline values: CDR1 KGHSH, CDR2 LQKENI. CDR3 DNA sequence: TGTGCCAGTCTCTTCAACACCGGGGAGCTGTTTTTT. Encoded protein: CASLFNTGELFF.

The chain recombines TRBV27 with TRBJ2-1, with D unresolved. The CDR3 runs 11 residues. The germline gives CDR1 MNHEY, CDR2 SMNVEV (reference sequence). Trimming removed 4 bases at V and 3 bases at J, with 1 base between. The CDR3 reads CASSYYNEQFF. CDR3 DNA sequence: TGTGCCAGCAGTTACTACAATGAGCAGTTCTTC.

This clone was observed once. The genes are TRBV19 and TRBJ2-7; perhaps D is TRBD1 or TRBD2 (5 bases each). Trimming took 3 bases from V and 6 from J, leaving 9 bases between them. Germline V gene data show CDR1 as LNHDA and CDR2 as SQIVND (reference sequence). CDR3 length equals 12 residues. Here the CDR3 DNA reads TGTGCCAGTAGTATCAGGGCGGGCGAGCAGTACTTC. Translated: CASSIRAGEQYF.

The chain couples TRBV28 to TRBJ2-7; 8 bases fit TRBD1. After removal of 0 bases from V and 3 bases from J, the junction contained 10 bases not matched to a gene. The CDR3 contains 17 residues. Germline V lookup: CDR1 MDHEN, CDR2 SYDVKM. The CDR3 DNA reads TGTGCCAGCAGTTTATGGGGAGGACAGGGAGCTAACTACGAGCAGTACTTC. This encodes CASSLWGGQGANYEQYF.

The chain carries TRBV9 and TRBJ1-1; D unresolved. The germline CDR1 and CDR2 sequences are SGDLS and YYNGEE. The CDR3 is 17 amino acids. V was clipped by 0 bases and J by 4 bases, with 19 bases between them. The DNA of the CDR3 is TGTGCCAGCAGCGTAGTTAATTGGGGATCTTCCACCACTGAAGCTTTCTTT. Its translation is CASSVVNWGSSTTEAFF. The variable domain in full, with the rest retrieved from reference TRBV9 and TRBJ1-1, is DSGVTQTPKHLITATGQRVTLRCSPRSGDLSVYWYQQSLDQGLQFLIQYYNGEERAKGNILERFSAQQFPDLHSELNLSSLELGDSALYFCASSVVNWGSSTTEAFFGQGTRLTVV.